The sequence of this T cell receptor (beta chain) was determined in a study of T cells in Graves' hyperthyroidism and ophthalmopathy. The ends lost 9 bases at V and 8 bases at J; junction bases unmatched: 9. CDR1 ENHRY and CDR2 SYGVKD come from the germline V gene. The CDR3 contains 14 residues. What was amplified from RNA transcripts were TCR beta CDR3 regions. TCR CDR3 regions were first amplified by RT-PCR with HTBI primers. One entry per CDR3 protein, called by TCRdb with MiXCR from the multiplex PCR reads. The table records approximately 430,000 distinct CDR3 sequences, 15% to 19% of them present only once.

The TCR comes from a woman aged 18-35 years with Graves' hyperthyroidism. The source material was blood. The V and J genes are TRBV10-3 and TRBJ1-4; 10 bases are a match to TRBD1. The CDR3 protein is CAISRDRGFEKLFF. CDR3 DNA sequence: TGTGCCATAAGCCGGGACAGGGGCTTCGAAAAACTGTTTTTT.